The present TCR beta chain was sequenced within a study of T cell repertoires in cytomegalovirus infection. As for the study in general: Public signatures in TCR beta pointed to CMV infection and matching HLA type. Whole-study results and caveats: Pooled public TCR beta family frequency picked out CMV carriers with the relevant HLA. In two of eight donors, the top clonotype was HLA-C-restricted CMV-specific.

Germline lookup yields CDR1 DFQATT and CDR2 SNEGSKA (reference sequence). This CDR3 is built from 15 residues. V lost 6 bases, J lost 3 bases, and 7 bases stayed unmatched. On this clonotype itself: Its antigen is as yet unknown.

TCRdb fed the reads into MiXCR, producing one record per CDR3 protein. Among under 250,000 distinct CDR3 sequences listed, roughly an eighth were seen once. The clonotype comes from a human donor in good health (CMV status not recorded). Some clones in this sample may be carry-over from other donors' samples. Sequenced input: PBMCs. This chain links TRBV20-1 with TRBJ2-2, with 10 bases identical to TRBD2. CDR3 sequence: CSAKGSGRDTGELFF. The CDR3 DNA sequence: TGCAGTGCAAAGGGAAGCGGGAGGGACACCGGGGAGCTGTTTTTT.